Given below is one TCR beta chain in context. This entry belongs to a study of blood T cell repertoires in COVID-19. There are 13 residues in the CDR3. V was trimmed by 7 bases and J by 2 bases, leaving 12 bases between them. Clones were sequenced by immunoSEQ multiplex PCR, and TCRdb holds only the in-frame ones, with some missing. The sample yields tens of thousands of clones, roughly 85% seen once. V gene TRBV12-3 or TRBV12-4 combines with J gene TRBJ2-7; tentative D call: TRBD2 (6 bases). The specimen sequenced was peripheral blood. The TCR originated in a human donor in a cohort sampled during active COVID-19. This CDR3 reads CASTKRGTYEQYF. The CDR3 DNA sequence: TGTGCCAGCACGAAACGGGGGACCTACGAGCAGTACTTC.